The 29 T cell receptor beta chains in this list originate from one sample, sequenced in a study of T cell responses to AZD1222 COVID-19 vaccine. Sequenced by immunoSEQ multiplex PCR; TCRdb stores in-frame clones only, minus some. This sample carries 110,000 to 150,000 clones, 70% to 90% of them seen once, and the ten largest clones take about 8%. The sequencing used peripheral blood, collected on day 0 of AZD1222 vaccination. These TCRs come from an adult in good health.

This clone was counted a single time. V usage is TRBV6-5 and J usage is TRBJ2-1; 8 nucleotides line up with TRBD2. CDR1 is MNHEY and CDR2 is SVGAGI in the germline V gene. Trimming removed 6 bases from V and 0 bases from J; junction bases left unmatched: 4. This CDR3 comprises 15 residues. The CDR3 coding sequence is TGTGCCAGCAGGCGACTAGCGAACTCCTACAATGAGCAGTTCTTC. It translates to CASRRLANSYNEQFF.

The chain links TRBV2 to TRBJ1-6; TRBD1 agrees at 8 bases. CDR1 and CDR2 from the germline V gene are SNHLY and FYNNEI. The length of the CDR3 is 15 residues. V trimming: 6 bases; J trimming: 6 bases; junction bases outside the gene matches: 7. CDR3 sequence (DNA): TGTGCCAGCAGCACGGACAGGGTCGTTAATTCACCCCTCCACTTT. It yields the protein CASSTDRVVNSPLHF.

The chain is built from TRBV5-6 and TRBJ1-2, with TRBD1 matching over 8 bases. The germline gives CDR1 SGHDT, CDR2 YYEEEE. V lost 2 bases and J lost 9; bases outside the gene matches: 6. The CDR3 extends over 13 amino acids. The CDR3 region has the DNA TGTGCCAGCAGCTTCCGGGACAGGATTAGCTACACCTTC. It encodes CASSFRDRISYTF. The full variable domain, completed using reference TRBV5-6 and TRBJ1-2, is DAGVTQSPTHLIKTRGQQVTLRCSPKSGHDTVSWYQQALGQGPQFIFQYYEEEERQRGNFPDRFSGHQFPNYSSELNVNALLLGDSALYLCASSFRDRISYTFGSGTRLTVV.

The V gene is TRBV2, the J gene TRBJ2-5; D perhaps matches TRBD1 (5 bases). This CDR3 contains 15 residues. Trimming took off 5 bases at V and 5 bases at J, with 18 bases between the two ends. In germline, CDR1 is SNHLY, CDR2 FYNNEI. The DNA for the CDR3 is TGTGCCAGCAGTTTAAGTCAGGGTGTATGGGAGACCCAGTACTTC. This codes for CASSLSQGVWETQYF.

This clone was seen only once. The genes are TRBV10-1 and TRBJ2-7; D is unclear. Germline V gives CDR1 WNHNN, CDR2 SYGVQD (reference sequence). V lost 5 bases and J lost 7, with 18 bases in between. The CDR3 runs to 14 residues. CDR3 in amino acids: CASSNSVVLGEQYF. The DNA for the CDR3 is TGCGCCAGCAGTAATTCGGTAGTTTTGGGGGAGCAGTACTTC.

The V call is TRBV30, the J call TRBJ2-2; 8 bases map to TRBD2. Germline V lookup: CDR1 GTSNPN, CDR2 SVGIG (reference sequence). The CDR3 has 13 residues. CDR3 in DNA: TGTGCGTGGGCGGGGGGTTTCACCGGGGAGCTGTTTTTT. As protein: CAWAGGFTGELFF.

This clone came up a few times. CDR3 DNA: TGTGCCCGCCAAGGTGGTCATGGCTACACCTTC. Amino acids: CARQGGHGYTF. The rearrangement uses TRBV11-2 and TRBJ1-2; D is undetermined. V lost 11 bases to trimming and J lost 6 bases, with 13 bases between them. The CDR3 contains 11 residues. The germline V gene has CDR1 SGHAT and CDR2 FQNNGV.

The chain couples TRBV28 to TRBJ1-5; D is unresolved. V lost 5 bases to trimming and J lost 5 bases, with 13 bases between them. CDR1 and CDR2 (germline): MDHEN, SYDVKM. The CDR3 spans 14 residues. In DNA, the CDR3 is TGTGCCAGCAGTCCTTTTCGGACGGATCAGCCCCAGCATTTT. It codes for CASSPFRTDQPQHF.

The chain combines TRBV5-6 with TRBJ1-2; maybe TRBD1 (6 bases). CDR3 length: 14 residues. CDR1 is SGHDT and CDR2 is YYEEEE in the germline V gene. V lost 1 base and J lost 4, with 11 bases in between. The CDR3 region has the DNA TGTGCCAGCAGCTTGCCGACAGGAAGCTATGGCTACACCTTC. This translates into CASSLPTGSYGYTF.

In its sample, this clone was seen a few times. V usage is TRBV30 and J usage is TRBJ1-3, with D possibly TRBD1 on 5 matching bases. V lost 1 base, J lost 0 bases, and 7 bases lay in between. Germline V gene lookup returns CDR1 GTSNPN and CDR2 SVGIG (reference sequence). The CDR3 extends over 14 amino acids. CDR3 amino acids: CAWSGQNSGNTIYF. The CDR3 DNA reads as TGTGCCTGGAGTGGACAGAACTCTGGAAACACCATATATTTT.

The chain's CDR3 is CSVDELARGDEQFF. Here the CDR3 DNA reads TGCAGCGTTGATGAACTAGCTCGTGGAGATGAGCAGTTCTTC. The gene calls are TRBV29-1 and TRBJ2-1, with D possibly TRBD2 on 6 matching bases. V was shortened by 3 bases and J by 8 bases, with 17 bases between the two germline ends. This CDR3 region has 14 residues. Germline values: CDR1 SQVTM, CDR2 ANQGSEA.

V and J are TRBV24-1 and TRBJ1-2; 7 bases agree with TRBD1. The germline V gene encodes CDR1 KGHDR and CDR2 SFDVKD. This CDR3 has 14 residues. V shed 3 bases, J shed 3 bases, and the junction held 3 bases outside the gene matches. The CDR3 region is CATSDPGQDYGYTF. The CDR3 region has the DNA TGTGCCACCAGTGATCCCGGACAGGACTATGGCTACACCTTC.

The CDR3 DNA follows: TGTGCCAGCAGCCGGACCGGTACTGAAGCTTTCTTT. Amino acids: CASSRTGTEAFF. The chain combines TRBV7-2 with TRBJ1-1; D not certain. Germline values: CDR1 SGHTA, CDR2 FQGNSA. The CDR3 has 12 amino acids. Between the trimmed V and J ends, which lost 5 bases and 5 bases, there was a span of 9 bases.

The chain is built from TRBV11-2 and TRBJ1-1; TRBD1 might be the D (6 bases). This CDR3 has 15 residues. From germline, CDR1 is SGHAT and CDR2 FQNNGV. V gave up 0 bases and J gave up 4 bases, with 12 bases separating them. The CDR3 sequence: CASSLDPRGLTEAFF. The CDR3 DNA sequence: TGTGCCAGCAGCTTAGATCCCAGGGGCCTCACTGAAGCTTTCTTT.

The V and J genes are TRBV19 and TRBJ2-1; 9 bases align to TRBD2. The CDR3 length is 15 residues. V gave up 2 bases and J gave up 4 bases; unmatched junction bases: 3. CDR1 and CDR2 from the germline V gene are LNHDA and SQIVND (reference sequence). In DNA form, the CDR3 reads TGTGCCAGTAGTATAATGAGCGGGGGGTACAATGAGCAGTTCTTC. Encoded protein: CASSIMSGGYNEQFF.

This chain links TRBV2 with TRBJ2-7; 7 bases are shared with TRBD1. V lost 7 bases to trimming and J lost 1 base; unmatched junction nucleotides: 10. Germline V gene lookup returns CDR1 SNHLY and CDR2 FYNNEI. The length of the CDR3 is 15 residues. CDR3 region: CASTGGPNPSYEQYF. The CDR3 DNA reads TGTGCCAGCACAGGGGGACCTAACCCTTCCTACGAGCAGTACTTC.

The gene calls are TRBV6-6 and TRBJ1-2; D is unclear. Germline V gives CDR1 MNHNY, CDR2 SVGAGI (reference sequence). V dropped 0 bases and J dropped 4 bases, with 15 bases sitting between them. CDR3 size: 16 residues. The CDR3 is CASSYSNYGISYGYTF. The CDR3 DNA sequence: TGTGCCAGCAGTTACTCGAATTACGGGATTAGCTATGGCTACACCTTC.

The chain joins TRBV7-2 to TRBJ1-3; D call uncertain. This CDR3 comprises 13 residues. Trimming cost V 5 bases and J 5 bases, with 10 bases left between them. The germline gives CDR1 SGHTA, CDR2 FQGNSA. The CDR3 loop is CASSPLERNTIYF. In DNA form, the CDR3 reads TGTGCCAGCAGCCCACTCGAGAGAAACACCATATATTTT.

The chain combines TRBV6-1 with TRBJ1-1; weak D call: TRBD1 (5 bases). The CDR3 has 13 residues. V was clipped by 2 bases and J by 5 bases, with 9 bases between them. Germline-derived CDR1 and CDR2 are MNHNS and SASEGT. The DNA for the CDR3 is TGTGCCAGCAGTGAACACGGGGGGACTGAAGCTTTCTTT. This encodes CASSEHGGTEAFF.

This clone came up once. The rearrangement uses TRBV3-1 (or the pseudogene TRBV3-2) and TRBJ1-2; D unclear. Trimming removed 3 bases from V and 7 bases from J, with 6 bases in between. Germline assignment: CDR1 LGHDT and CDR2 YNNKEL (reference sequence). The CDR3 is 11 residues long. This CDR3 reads CASSQAGGYTF. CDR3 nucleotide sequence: TGTGCCAGCAGCCAGGCGGGTGGCTACACCTTC.

CDR3 DNA sequence: TGTGCCAGCAGCTTCGGGGGTGGAGCTAACTATGGCTACACCTTC. Protein sequence: CASSFGGGANYGYTF. The chain has TRBV11-2 and TRBJ1-2, with a possible D match to TRBD1 (5 bases). The CDR3 covers 15 residues. The V end lost 3 bases, the J end lost 0 bases, and 11 bases lay between the germline ends. Germline-derived CDR1 and CDR2 are SGHAT and FQNNGV.

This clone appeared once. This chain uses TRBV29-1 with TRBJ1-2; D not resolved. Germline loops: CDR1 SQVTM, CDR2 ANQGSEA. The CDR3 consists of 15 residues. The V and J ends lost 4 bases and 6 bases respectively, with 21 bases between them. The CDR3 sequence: CSVGLLARVRDGYTF. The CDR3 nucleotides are TGCAGCGTTGGCCTCCTGGCGAGGGTCCGGGATGGCTACACCTTC.

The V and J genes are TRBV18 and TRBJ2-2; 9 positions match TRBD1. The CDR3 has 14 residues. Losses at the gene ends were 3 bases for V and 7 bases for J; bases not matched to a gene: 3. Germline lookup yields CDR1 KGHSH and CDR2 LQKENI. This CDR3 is CASSPGQGIGELFF. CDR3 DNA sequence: TGTGCCAGCTCACCTGGACAGGGGATCGGGGAGCTGTTTTTT.

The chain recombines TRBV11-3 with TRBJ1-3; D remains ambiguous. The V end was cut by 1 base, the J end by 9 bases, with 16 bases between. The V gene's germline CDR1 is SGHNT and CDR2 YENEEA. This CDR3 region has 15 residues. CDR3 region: CASSLGGPFSSTIYF. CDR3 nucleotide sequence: TGTGCCAGCAGCTTAGGAGGGCCTTTCTCCAGCACCATATATTTT.

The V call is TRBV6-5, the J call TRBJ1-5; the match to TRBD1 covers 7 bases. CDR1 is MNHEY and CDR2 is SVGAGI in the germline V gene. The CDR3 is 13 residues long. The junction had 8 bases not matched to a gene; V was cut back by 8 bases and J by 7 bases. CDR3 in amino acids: CASDRDSGQPQHF. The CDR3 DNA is TGTGCCAGCGACAGGGACAGTGGGCAGCCCCAGCATTTT.

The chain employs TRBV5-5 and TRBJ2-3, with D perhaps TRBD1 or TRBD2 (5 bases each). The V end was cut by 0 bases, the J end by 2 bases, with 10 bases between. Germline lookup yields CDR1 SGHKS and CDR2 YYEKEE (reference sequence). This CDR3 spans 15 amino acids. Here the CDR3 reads CASSLERGVTDTQYF. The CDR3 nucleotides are TGTGCCAGCAGCTTGGAAAGAGGGGTCACAGATACGCAGTATTTT.

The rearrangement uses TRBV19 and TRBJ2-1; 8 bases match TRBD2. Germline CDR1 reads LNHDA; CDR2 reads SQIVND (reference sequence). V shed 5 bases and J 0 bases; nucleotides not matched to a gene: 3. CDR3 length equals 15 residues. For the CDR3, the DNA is TGTGCCAGTAGTCTAGCGGGCCACTCCTACAATGAGCAGTTCTTC. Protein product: CASSLAGHSYNEQFF.

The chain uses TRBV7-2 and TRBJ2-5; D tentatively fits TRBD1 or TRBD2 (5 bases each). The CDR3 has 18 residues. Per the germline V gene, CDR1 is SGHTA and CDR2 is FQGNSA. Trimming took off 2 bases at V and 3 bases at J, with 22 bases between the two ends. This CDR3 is CASSLLVAGTAWEETQYF. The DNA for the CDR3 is TGTGCCAGCAGCTTACTCGTGGCCGGGACCGCGTGGGAAGAGACCCAGTACTTC.

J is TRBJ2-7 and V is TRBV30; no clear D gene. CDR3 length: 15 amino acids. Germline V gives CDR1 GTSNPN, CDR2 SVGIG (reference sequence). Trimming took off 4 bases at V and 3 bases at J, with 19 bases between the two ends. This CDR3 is CAWTNREERSYEQYF. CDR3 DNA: TGTGCCTGGACCAACCGAGAGGAACGGAGCTACGAGCAGTACTTC. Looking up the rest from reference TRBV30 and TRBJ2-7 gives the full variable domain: SQTIHQWPATLVQPVGSPLSLECTVEGTSNPNLYWYRQAAGRGLQLLFYSVGIGQISSEVPQNLSASRPQDRQFILSSKKLLLSDSGFYLCAWTNREERSYEQYFGPGTRLTVT.